What follows is one T cell receptor beta chain and its context. What it binds is not known. The data originate from a study of T cells in localized non-small cell lung cancer. The table came from immunoSEQ multiplex PCR; TCRdb's copy has only in-frame clones and leaves some out. The sample has around 83,000 clones; about 91% are singletons. Between the trimmed V and J ends, which lost 6 bases and 7 bases, there was a span of 16 bases. The CDR3 runs 14 residues. Germline CDR1 and CDR2: WNHNN and SYGVQD (reference sequence). Study-level points and caveats: For the top 100 tumor clones, a median about 60 also appeared in adjacent lung. Uninvolved adjacent lung had the highest recorded T cell clonality, with tumor below it. Heterogeneity cannot be ruled out, as sequencing used one tumor region only. Prolonged overall survival went with higher T cell density in the blood.

The genes are TRBV10-1 and TRBJ1-5; perhaps TRBD1 as D (5 bases). The specimen was peripheral blood, collected before any cancer treatment. The sequence derives from a man between 40 and 69 years old with stage I squamous cell lung carcinoma. This CDR3 is CASSEAGRDQPQHF. DNA for the CDR3: TGCGCCAGCAGCGAAGCAGGGAGGGACCAGCCCCAGCATTTT.